This T cell receptor beta chain was identified in a study of cytomegalovirus exposure and HLA in healthy donors. Study-wide background: From donors who were HLA-typed, an early data release held approximately 91 million unique TCRs. The Caucasian-associated ancestry cluster held roughly 78% of 398 genotyped donors.

The PCR had 60 Vbeta and 13 Jbeta primers. Only in-frame clones appear in the TCRdb table, and some are missing; sequencing was by immunoSEQ multiplex PCR. This sample carries under 150,000 clones, around three quarters of them seen once, and the ten largest clones take roughly 2.2%. The V gene's germline CDR1 is SGHTA and CDR2 FQGNSA. The CDR3 contains 14 residues. V was pared by 5 bases and J by 3 bases, with 11 bases between. Donors in the study were healthy people who gave bone marrow. The chain combines TRBV7-2 with TRBJ1-5; D not resolved. This TCR was recovered from a man aged 30 to 45 in good health and CMV-seronegative. The specimen sequenced was PBMCs. CDR3 sequence reads: CASSPDSNNQPQHF. CDR3 sequence (DNA): TGTGCCAGCAGCCCAGACTCTAACAATCAGCCCCAGCATTTT. The full variable domain, completed using reference TRBV7-2 and TRBJ1-5, is GAGVSQSPSNKVTEKGKDVELRCDPISGHTALYWYRQSLGQGLEFLIYFQGNSAPDKSGLPSDRFSAERTGGSVSTLTIQRTQQEDSAVYLCASSPDSNNQPQHFGDGTRLSIL.